These 8 T cell receptor beta chains originate from one sample sequenced in a study of T cell responses to AZD1222 COVID-19 vaccine. Repertoires were generated with immunoSEQ multiplex PCR, while TCRdb's copy carries only in-frame clones and drops some. The sample consists of 90,000 to 110,000 clones, approximately 90% of them appearing once. Specimen: peripheral blood, collected on day 0 of AZD1222 vaccination. These receptor sequences come from an adult in good health.

The V and J genes are TRBV5-1 and TRBJ1-1, with 8 bases aligning to TRBD1. In germline, CDR1 is SGHRS, CDR2 YFSETQ. Trimming took 4 bases from V and 1 from J; bases not matched to a gene: 6. CDR3 size: 15 residues. The DNA of the CDR3 is TGCGCCAGCAGCCGACAGGGGCCACCGAACACTGAAGCTTTCTTT. It specifies CASSRQGPPNTEAFF.

The chain links TRBV6-5 to TRBJ2-7; tentative D call: TRBD1 (6 bases). The CDR3 is 12 residues long. Trimming pared 4 bases from V and 6 bases from J, leaving 10 bases between. Germline V lookup: CDR1 MNHEY, CDR2 SVGAGI. CDR3 sequence reads: CASSSGAREQYF. DNA of the CDR3: TGTGCCAGCAGTTCAGGGGCCCGCGAGCAGTACTTC.

The J gene is TRBJ1-2, the V gene TRBV6-5; unclear D gene. The CDR3 covers 12 residues. Trimming cost V 4 bases and J 3 bases, with 6 bases left between them. Germline CDR1 reads MNHEY; CDR2 reads SVGAGI. In DNA, the CDR3 is TGTGCCAGCAGTTCAAGGGACTATGGCTACACCTTC. Translating gives CASSSRDYGYTF.

Only one count was recorded for this clone. The rearrangement joins TRBV20-1 to TRBJ1-1; D gene uncertain. CDR3 size: 11 residues. Germline V CDR1 and CDR2: DFQATT, SNEGSKA (reference sequence). V was cut by 6 bases and J by 1 base, with 6 bases left in between. Here the CDR3 reads CSASANTEAFF. The CDR3 DNA reads as TGCAGTGCGTCGGCGAACACTGAAGCTTTCTTT.

V is TRBV18 and J is TRBJ2-7; TRBD1 agrees at 7 bases. The CDR3 is 14 amino acids. Germline V lookup: CDR1 KGHSH, CDR2 LQKENI. Trimming removed 5 bases from V and 5 bases from J; junction bases left unmatched: 9. The CDR3 protein is CASSVSTGQHEQYF. The CDR3 DNA reads TGTGCCAGCTCAGTTTCGACAGGGCAACACGAGCAGTACTTC.

This clone was detected only once. The chain uses TRBV27 and TRBJ2-7; D is possibly TRBD2 (7 bases). Germline V lookup: CDR1 MNHEY, CDR2 SMNVEV (reference sequence). The CDR3 is 16 residues long. With 5 bases removed from V and 6 bases from J, the gap between germline ends came to 23 bases. The CDR3 loop reads CASSPSGGGASSEQYF. As DNA, the CDR3 is TGTGCCAGCAGTCCATCCGGAGGGGGGGCCTCGAGCGAGCAGTACTTC.

V gene TRBV7-3 combines with J gene TRBJ1-1, with 7 nucleotides matching TRBD1. The V gene's germline CDR1 is SGHTA and CDR2 FQGTGA. The J segment lost 6 bases and the V segment lost 4 bases, leaving 5 bases of the junction unmatched. The CDR3 extends over 13 amino acids. The CDR3 sequence: CASSSTGWAEAFF. CDR3 nucleotide sequence: TGTGCCAGCAGCTCGACAGGGTGGGCTGAAGCTTTCTTT.

This clone was seen once. The rearrangement joins TRBV7-9 to TRBJ2-5; D is tentatively TRBD1 or TRBD2 (6 bases each). The CDR3 runs 14 residues. Germline V lookup: CDR1 SEHNR, CDR2 FQNEAQ (reference sequence). Between the trimmed V and J ends, which lost 5 bases and 2 bases, there was a span of 12 bases. The CDR3 region is CASSPQGGQETQYF. CDR3 DNA: TGTGCCAGCAGCCCACAGGGAGGACAAGAGACCCAGTACTTC.